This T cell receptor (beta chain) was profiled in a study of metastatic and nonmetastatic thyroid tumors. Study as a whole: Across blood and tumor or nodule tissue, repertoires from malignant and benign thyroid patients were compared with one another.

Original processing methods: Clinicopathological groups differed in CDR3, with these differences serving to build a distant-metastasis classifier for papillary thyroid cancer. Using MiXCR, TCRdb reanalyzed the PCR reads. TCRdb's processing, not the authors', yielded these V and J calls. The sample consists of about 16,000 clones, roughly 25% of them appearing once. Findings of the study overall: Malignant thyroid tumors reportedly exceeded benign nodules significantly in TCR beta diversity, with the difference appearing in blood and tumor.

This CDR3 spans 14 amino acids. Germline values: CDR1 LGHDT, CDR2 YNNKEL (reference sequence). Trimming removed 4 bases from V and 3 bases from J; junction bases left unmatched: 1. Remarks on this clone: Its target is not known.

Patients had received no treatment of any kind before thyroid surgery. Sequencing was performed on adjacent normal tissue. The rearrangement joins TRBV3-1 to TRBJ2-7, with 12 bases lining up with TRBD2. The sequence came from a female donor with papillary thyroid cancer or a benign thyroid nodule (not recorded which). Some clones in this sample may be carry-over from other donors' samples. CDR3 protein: CASSRLAGDYEQYF. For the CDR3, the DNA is TGTGCCAGCAGCCGACTAGCGGGAGACTACGAGCAGTACTTC.